The 24 T cell receptor beta chains presented below share a single source sample, sequenced in a study of blood T cell repertoires in COVID-19. The assay was immunoSEQ multiplex PCR, and TCRdb's table has in-frame clones only and misses some. Of over 120,000 clones listed, around 79% were seen once; the top ten hold around 2.9%. Sequencing was carried out using PBMCs or T cells enriched from blood (not recorded which). These receptors were obtained from a woman aged 45-59 years who had recovered from COVID-19.

A few counts support this clone. The chain has TRBV27 and TRBJ2-1; 13 nucleotides match TRBD2. Germline CDR1 and CDR2: MNHEY and SMNVEV (reference sequence). This CDR3 region has 13 residues. V was pared by 7 bases and J by 15 bases, with 9 bases of the junction left unmatched. CDR3 nucleotides: TGTGCCAGCACCTCAGGACTAGCGGGAGCTTCGTTCTTC. Protein: CASTSGLAGASFF.

The J gene is TRBJ2-7, the V gene TRBV9, with TRBD1 matching over 7 bases. J was trimmed by 6 bases and V by 3 bases; bases with no gene match: 6. Germline assignment: CDR1 SGDLS and CDR2 YYNGEE. The CDR3 is made up of 13 amino acids. DNA of the CDR3: TGTGCCAGCAGCGCAACGGACAGGAGCGAGCAGTACTTC. Its translation is CASSATDRSEQYF.

The table lists this clone with a count of one. The V and J genes are TRBV27 and TRBJ2-3; TRBD2 matches at 12 bases. CDR3 length equals 15 residues. Per the germline V gene, CDR1 is MNHEY and CDR2 is SMNVEV (reference sequence). Unmatched junction bases numbered 3, after V lost 2 bases and J lost 6 bases. The CDR3: CASSLATSGSDTQYF. The CDR3 bases are TGTGCCAGCAGTTTAGCGACTAGCGGGAGTGATACGCAGTATTTT.

The chain is built from TRBV28 and TRBJ1-5, with 9 bases identical to TRBD1. This CDR3 is 16 amino acids long. Germline assignment: CDR1 MDHEN and CDR2 SYDVKM. V gave up 6 bases and J gave up 6 bases; unmatched junction bases: 12. CDR3 amino acids: CASSTPGQGLGQPQHF. The CDR3 DNA reads TGTGCCAGCAGCACCCCCGGACAGGGGTTGGGTCAGCCCCAGCATTTT.

This sequence joins TRBV7-8 and TRBJ2-7, with TRBD2 identical over 7 bases. The ends lost 5 bases at V and 0 bases at J; junction bases unmatched: 10. This CDR3 has 16 amino acids. Germline CDR1 SGHVS, CDR2 FQNEAQ. The CDR3 loop is CASSLRAAGSSYEQYF. The CDR3, as DNA: TGTGCCAGCAGCCTGAGAGCAGCGGGATCCTCCTACGAGCAGTACTTC.

The chain employs TRBV6-2 or TRBV6-3 and TRBJ2-7; 7 bases line up with TRBD2. This CDR3 region has 16 residues. Per the germline V gene, CDR1 is MNHEY and CDR2 is SVGEGT. Trimming at V came to 2 bases and at J to 5 bases, leaving 12 bases not matched to a gene. CDR3 sequence: CASSYLRGSFADEQYF. The CDR3 bases are TGTGCCAGCAGTTACCTGCGCGGGAGTTTCGCCGACGAGCAGTACTTC.

The chain links TRBV9 to TRBJ2-1; TRBD1 is a possible D gene (6 bases). V lost 4 bases and J lost 6, with 17 bases in between. This CDR3 has 15 residues. Germline V gene data show CDR1 as SGDLS and CDR2 as YYNGEE. The CDR3 reads CASSPVQGQFNEQFF. CDR3 in DNA: TGTGCCAGCAGCCCTGTACAGGGCCAGTTCAATGAGCAGTTCTTC.

This clone was seen a few times. The chain is built from TRBV6-5 and TRBJ2-7; TRBD2 matches 7 bases. CDR3 length: 14 amino acids. Trimming at V came to 4 bases and at J to 2 bases, leaving 5 bases not matched to a gene. Germline values: CDR1 MNHEY, CDR2 SVGAGI. DNA of the CDR3: TGTGCCAGCAGTTCGTATGGACTAGCCTACGAGCAGTACTTC. Translating gives CASSSYGLAYEQYF.

This clone occurred once. The chain links TRBV5-8 to TRBJ1-4, with TRBD1 identical over 8 bases. V shed 4 bases, J shed 0 bases, and the junction held 14 bases outside the gene matches. Germline V gene data show CDR1 as SGHTS and CDR2 as YDEGEE. This CDR3 is 19 amino acids long. The CDR3 DNA reads as TGTGCCAGCAGCGCGGGACAGGACTCGAGGGCCGCAACTAATGAAAAACTGTTTTTT. This codes for CASSAGQDSRAATNEKLFF.

This clone was found once. V gene TRBV19 combines with J gene TRBJ1-5; D unclear. The CDR3 spans 13 residues. Trimming took 8 bases from V and 0 from J, leaving 8 bases between them. Germline-derived CDR1 and CDR2 are LNHDA and SQIVND (reference sequence). CDR3 amino acids: CASQAYSNQPQHF. The CDR3 DNA follows: TGTGCCAGTCAGGCCTATAGCAATCAGCCCCAGCATTTT.

V is TRBV28 and J is TRBJ2-5; D is unclear. With 7 bases removed from V and 5 bases from J, the gap between germline ends came to 11 bases. Germline V CDR1 and CDR2: MDHEN, SYDVKM. The CDR3 covers 12 residues. CDR3 nucleotides: TGTGCCAGCATGTCGAGCCGGGAGACCCAGTACTTC. This encodes CASMSSRETQYF.

The chain carries TRBV19 and TRBJ1-5, with TRBD1 matching 9 bases. V gave up 5 bases and J gave up 6 bases; unmatched junction bases: 11. Germline V gene sequence: CDR1 LNHDA, CDR2 SQIVND (reference sequence). This CDR3 is 16 amino acids long. Here the CDR3 DNA reads TGTGCCAGTAGTCCGACCAGACAGGGGGGCGGTCAGCCCCAGCATTTT. Its translation is CASSPTRQGGGQPQHF.

The genes are TRBV30 and TRBJ1-1; D is unresolved. The CDR3 runs to 13 residues. Germline V gene sequence: CDR1 GTSNPN, CDR2 SVGIG (reference sequence). Trimming left V 3 bases short and J 1 base short, with 9 bases between. CDR3 nucleotides: TGTGCCTGGAGGTCTCGGTCGAACACTGAAGCTTTCTTT. This gives the protein CAWRSRSNTEAFF.

This rearrangement joins TRBV7-2 to TRBJ2-1; possible D gene TRBD2, 5 bases. V lost 7 bases and J 0 bases, leaving 22 bases between the germline ends. Per germline, CDR1 SGHTA and CDR2 FQGNSA. CDR3 length: 18 residues. The CDR3 DNA reads as TGTGCCAGCACCCCAAGAGGGCGGGTACTAGGCTCCTACAATGAGCAGTTCTTC. This codes for CASTPRGRVLGSYNEQFF. The complete variable domain, with remaining parts taken from reference TRBV7-2 and TRBJ2-1, reads GAGVSQSPSNKVTEKGKDVELRCDPISGHTALYWYRQSLGQGLEFLIYFQGNSAPDKSGLPSDRFSAERTGGSVSTLTIQRTQQEDSAVYLCASTPRGRVLGSYNEQFFGPGTRLTVL.

The genes are TRBV7-8 and TRBJ1-1, with TRBD1 matching 8 bases. Trimming at V came to 6 bases and at J to 4 bases, leaving 7 bases not matched to a gene. This CDR3 spans 14 amino acids. Germline CDR1 SGHVS, CDR2 FQNEAQ. The CDR3 reads CASSTGQGGTEAFF. CDR3 bases: TGTGCCAGCAGTACCGGACAGGGCGGCACTGAAGCTTTCTTT.

The chain combines TRBV15 with TRBJ2-7; D gene ambiguous. The CDR3 is 15 residues long. From germline, CDR1 is LNHNV and CDR2 YYDKDF (reference sequence). V lost 1 base, J lost 0 bases, and 10 bases lay in between. The CDR3 is CATSRGRQNSYEQYF. The CDR3 bases are TGTGCCACCAGCAGAGGGCGGCAAAACTCCTACGAGCAGTACTTC.

The chain is built from TRBV7-9 and TRBJ1-1; D uncertain. V gave up 1 base and J gave up 5 bases, with 11 bases separating them. The CDR3 totals 14 residues. Germline lookup yields CDR1 SEHNR and CDR2 FQNEAQ (reference sequence). The CDR3 sequence: CASSLVGGVTEAFF. As DNA, the CDR3 is TGTGCCAGCAGCTTAGTTGGCGGGGTAACTGAAGCTTTCTTT.

The CDR3 spells CASSPGDRVNQPQHF. CDR3 nucleotides: TGCGCCAGCAGCCCTGGTGACAGGGTCAATCAGCCCCAGCATTTT. The chain uses TRBV5-1 and TRBJ1-5; 7 positions agree with TRBD1. The CDR3 has 15 residues. Germline trimming cut 4 bases from V and 3 bases from J; bases unmatched to any gene: 7. Germline V gene data show CDR1 as SGHRS and CDR2 as YFSETQ. Variable domain in full (rest from reference TRBV5-1 and TRBJ1-5): KAGVTQTPRYLIKTRGQQVTLSCSPISGHRSVSWYQQTPGQGLQFLFEYFSETQRNKGNFPGRFSGRQFSNSRSEMNVSTLELGDSALYLCASSPGDRVNQPQHFGDGTRLSIL.

The V gene is TRBV5-5, the J gene TRBJ2-5, with 10 positions matching TRBD2. Per germline, CDR1 SGHKS and CDR2 YYEKEE (reference sequence). The CDR3 covers 15 residues. Losses at the gene ends were 6 bases for V and 5 bases for J; bases not matched to a gene: 10. CDR3 sequence reads: CASTPGLAGVETQYF. The CDR3 coding sequence is TGTGCCAGCACCCCGGGGCTAGCGGGAGTTGAGACCCAGTACTTC.

Details on this clone: Mismatch with germline at one junction end may stem from a read error. The CDR3, as DNA: TGTACCAGCGGGCTGGCTAGCGGGGGGTACAATGAGCAGTTCTTC. This gives the protein CTSGLASGGYNEQFF. The chain is built from TRBV2 and TRBJ2-1; TRBD2 matches 11 bases. From germline, CDR1 is SNHLY and CDR2 FYNNEI. There are 15 residues in the CDR3.

The chain is built from TRBV2 and TRBJ2-3; D possibly corresponds to TRBD1 (5 bases). Germline V gives CDR1 SNHLY, CDR2 FYNNEI. V lost 0 bases to trimming and J lost 2 bases, with 9 bases between them. This CDR3 is 15 amino acids long. The CDR3 nucleotides read TGTGCCAGCAGTGAAGCGGGGCTCCCCACAGATACGCAGTATTTT. Its translation: CASSEAGLPTDTQYF.

The gene calls are TRBV5-1 and TRBJ2-1, with D possibly matching TRBD2 (6 bases). The V and J ends lost 6 bases and 3 bases respectively, with 16 bases between them. This CDR3 is 15 amino acids long. Germline V gene data show CDR1 as SGHRS and CDR2 as YFSETQ. The CDR3 reads CASTDGVADYNEQFF. The CDR3 nucleotides are TGCGCCAGCACCGACGGAGTAGCGGACTACAATGAGCAGTTCTTC.

This clone was recorded a few times. The chain joins TRBV19 to TRBJ2-1, with TRBD2 matching over 9 bases. Germline V gene data show CDR1 as LNHDA and CDR2 as SQIVND (reference sequence). The CDR3 runs to 13 residues. The junction had 6 bases not matched to a gene; V was cut back by 8 bases and J by 7 bases. The CDR3: CASGLAGYNEQFF. CDR3 nucleotides: TGTGCCAGTGGGCTAGCGGGATATAATGAGCAGTTCTTC.

This clone has just one count. The chain employs TRBV18 and TRBJ1-1; D is uncertain. The V end was cut by 6 bases, the J end by 1 base, with 15 bases between. The CDR3 has 15 residues. CDR1 KGHSH and CDR2 LQKENI come from the germline V gene. DNA for the CDR3: TGTGCCAGCTCGCCCCGGGAACATCAGAACACTGAAGCTTTCTTT. Protein sequence: CASSPREHQNTEAFF.